Given below is one T cell receptor (beta chain) in context. This clone showed up just a few times. It lacks a known antigen. No quality values exist for individual bases; no much larger clone is one base distant. The time point label of this sample denotes: about 28 days (+/-7) after the second vaccine dose. AZD1222 recipients given second doses at about 4 weeks or at about 12 weeks were pooled, since spike-specific TCR depth and breadth were not found to differ between the two schedules. The vaccinee samples were drawn from two UK trials, COV001 and COV002, one of which was a single-blind randomized controlled phase 2/3 trial testing AZD1222 (ChAdOx1 nCoV-19) in healthy adults. For TCRbeta chain sequencing, PBMC samples were collected from trial participants at day 0 and at day 28 after the second dose. The CDR3 regions of human TCRbeta chains were subjected to immunosequencing. The authors' analysis ran thus. Repertoire TCRs were matched against a reference library of SARS-CoV-2-specific TCRs generated with the MIRA antigen-specificity platform. Breadth was defined as the fraction of unique TCRs that were SARS-CoV-2-associated. Depth was defined as the fraction of total T cells that were SARS-CoV-2-associated. Using the MIRA data, every spike-specific TCR was mapped to the spike region that the TCR reacted to and assigned to either a CD4 or a CD8 class. Log10-transformed breadth and depth values were compared by one-way ANOVA with Sidak's multiple comparisons tests. TCRdb's version of the immuneACCESS table is confined to in-frame rearrangements and falls short of the full clone set. An unresolved V gene accounts for under half of the shortfall where checked; the remainder is of unknown origin. V, J and clone size are those of that table, while D and trimming were read from the DNA. The sample has around 150,000 clones on record, 90% to 95% of them singletons. The top ten constitute 4% to 5.5% of the sample.

This sample is drawn from a study of T cell responses to AZD1222 COVID-19 vaccine (dated by TCRdb to the early 2020s). For the study in its entirety: TCR sequencing was performed for about 240 trial participants, of whom about 200 were given two doses of AZD1222 and approximately 26 were given two doses of MenACWY control vaccine. Trial participants were enrolled into age subgroups of 18-55, 56-69 and 70-plus years, which contained about 150, 28 and 57 TCR-sequenced participants, respectively. Study-wide findings and limitations: Conclusions about previously exposed vaccinees are limited, since just a handful of AZD1222 recipients were seropositive for SARS-CoV-2 at baseline. Most participants were white British and females outnumbered males, and the authors suggested that clonal diversity may have been underestimated. Epitopes outside the regions mutated in the B.1.351 and B.1.1.7 variants were reportedly recognized by nearly half of the unique spike-specific TCRs. The 56-69-year group was small, and its depth increase did not reach significance, likely because of low power. Because no day 14 peak-response samples were available, the repertoires could be characterized only after the peak T cell response. CD4 TCRs associated with the vaccine covered the entire spike protein, and the dominant responses were in regions 160-218 and 743-854. After two AZD1222 doses, spike-specific TCR breadth and depth were significantly higher than at day 0 and than in MenACWY recipients.

From its cysteine to its phenylalanine, the CDR3 spans 14 amino acids. The CDR3 DNA has 42 bases and is translated from base 1. For CDR1 and CDR2, the germline V gene lists SNHLY and FYNNEI. The germline V and J ends show losses of 6 bases and 3 bases respectively, and no gene match explains 3 bases of the junction. This sequence originates from an adult who received the AZD1222 COVID-19 vaccine. Recombination linked TRBV2 to TRBJ2-2; TRBD1 fits 8 bases in the junction. The sample here was peripheral blood, taken 28 days after the second AZD1222 dose. The sequenced DNA is TGTGCCAGCAGGGTGACAGGGGACACCGGGGAGCTGTTTTTT. This sequence encodes CASRVTGDTGELFF.